Each of the 27 T cell receptor beta chains below was sequenced from the same sample in a study of control samples from healthy donors and cancer patients. This table comes from immunoSEQ multiplex PCR, and its TCRdb copy is limited to in-frame clones, with some not included. In the table there are 78,000 or so clones, 87% of which are singletons. Material for sequencing was blood. These receptors were taken from a woman aged 45-60 years in good health.

This chain uses TRBV3-1 (or the pseudogene TRBV3-2) with TRBJ1-1; D remains ambiguous. The V end lost 0 bases, the J end lost 8 bases, and 13 bases lay between the germline ends. Germline values: CDR1 LGHDT, CDR2 YNNKEL (reference sequence). CDR3 length: 14 amino acids. CDR3 sequence (DNA): TGTGCCAGCAGCCAAGATCTAAAAGGTTCAGAAGCTTTCTTT. It encodes CASSQDLKGSEAFF.

Comments on this clone: At one end the junction does not follow the germline gene, possibly because of a read error. The sample contains more than one DNA sequence encoding this CDR3. This chain joins TRBV29-1 and TRBJ2-7; D unresolved. CDR3 length: 13 residues. Germline lookup yields CDR1 SQVTM and CDR2 ANQGSEA. The CDR3 reads CSVELPSSYEQYF. CDR3 nucleotide sequence: TGCAGCGTTGAACTTCCAAGCTCCTACGAGCAGTATTTC.

CDR3 sequence reads: CAISESPTGLNSNQPQHF. CDR3 nucleotide sequence: TGTGCCATCAGTGAGTCTCCAACAGGGCTTAATAGCAATCAGCCCCAGCATTTT. The chain combines TRBV10-3 with TRBJ1-5; D might be TRBD1 (6 bases). V dropped 0 bases and J dropped 0 bases, with 15 bases sitting between them. The CDR3 spans 18 residues. Per the germline V gene, CDR1 is ENHRY and CDR2 is SYGVKD.

V gene TRBV9 combines with J gene TRBJ2-2; D unclear. The V end was cut by 2 bases, the J end by 8 bases, with 7 bases between. This CDR3 comprises 12 residues. CDR1 is SGDLS, CDR2 YYNGEE, per germline. Here the CDR3 DNA reads TGTGCCAGCAGCGTCGGCTGGGGGGAGCTGTTTTTT. This encodes CASSVGWGELFF.

This chain uses TRBV4-1 with TRBJ2-1, with D maybe TRBD2 (6 bases). The V gene lost 6 bases and the J gene lost 9 bases, with 12 bases spanning the gap. Germline-derived CDR1 and CDR2 are MGHRA and YSYEKL. The CDR3 sequence is 12 residues long. CDR3 region: CASSPMGGEQFF. The CDR3 DNA reads TGCGCCAGCAGTCCGATGGGGGGTGAGCAGTTCTTC.

The chain employs TRBV30 and TRBJ2-1, with D perhaps TRBD2 (5 bases). Trimming took 2 bases from V and 8 from J, leaving 16 bases between them. This CDR3 has 14 residues. The V gene's germline CDR1 is GTSNPN and CDR2 SVGIG (reference sequence). The CDR3, as DNA: TGTGCCTGGAGTTTCCTTACTAGTTTCGATGAGCAGTTCTTC. This sequence encodes CAWSFLTSFDEQFF.

This clone has just one count. This chain joins TRBV28 and TRBJ2-7, with 7 nucleotides matching TRBD2. The trim removed 3 bases at V and 11 bases at J, leaving 4 bases unmatched. This CDR3 is 11 amino acids long. The germline CDR1 and CDR2 sequences are MDHEN and SYDVKM. DNA of the CDR3: TGTGCCAGCAGTTTGGAGGGACTAAAGTACTTC. Translating gives CASSLEGLKYF.

The rearrangement joins TRBV5-1 to TRBJ2-2; 7 positions match TRBD2. The CDR3 spans 17 residues. The ends lost 2 bases at V and 0 bases at J; junction bases unmatched: 7. CDR1 SGHRS and CDR2 YFSETQ come from the germline V gene. For the CDR3, the DNA is TGCGCCAGCAGCTTAGACAATGGACTAGCGAACACCGGGGAGCTGTTTTTT. Translating it yields CASSLDNGLANTGELFF.

V is TRBV12-5 and J is TRBJ2-2; weak D call: TRBD2 (6 bases). Germline lookup yields CDR1 LGHNT and CDR2 FRNRAP. The CDR3 spans 14 residues. The ends were cut back, 4 bases at V and 4 bases at J, with 10 bases in the middle. The CDR3 sequence: CASGWGVGTGELFF. The CDR3 DNA is TGTGCTAGTGGTTGGGGGGTTGGCACCGGGGAGCTGTTTTTT.

This chain connects TRBV7-8 to TRBJ1-1, with a possible D match to TRBD1 (5 bases). The CDR3 is 13 amino acids. CDR1 and CDR2 (germline): SGHVS, FQNEAQ. Trimming took 5 bases from V and 11 from J, leaving 18 bases between them. CDR3 protein: CASSQSSSEGAFF. CDR3 nucleotide sequence: TGTGCCAGCAGCCAATCTAGTTCGGAGGGGGCTTTCTTT.

J is TRBJ2-7 and V is TRBV16; no firm D call. The CDR3 loop spans 14 amino acids. Germline V gives CDR1 KGHSY, CDR2 FQNENV. Trimming pared 2 bases from V and 1 base from J, leaving 9 bases between. The CDR3 bases are TGTGCCAGCAGCCAAATAGGCAGGTCCTACGAGCAGTACTTC. This translates into CASSQIGRSYEQYF.

This clone has just one count. This chain links TRBV19 with TRBJ2-5; D might be TRBD1 or TRBD2, each matching 5 bases. The CDR3 consists of 15 residues. V was shortened by 8 bases and J by 4 bases, with 20 bases between the two germline ends. Germline assignment: CDR1 LNHDA and CDR2 SQIVND (reference sequence). The chain's CDR3 is CASGGQGLGTETQYF. The CDR3 nucleotides read TGTGCCAGTGGAGGCCAGGGATTAGGTACAGAGACCCAGTACTTC.

This clone was observed once. The chain uses TRBV5-1 and TRBJ2-3, with 15 positions matching TRBD2. Trimming at V came to 0 bases and at J to 5 bases, leaving 4 bases not matched to a gene. The CDR3 sequence is 17 residues long. Germline CDR1 is SGHRS and CDR2 is YFSETQ. The CDR3 sequence: CASSLVGGLAGGDTQYF. In DNA form, the CDR3 reads TGCGCCAGCAGCTTGGTTGGGGGACTAGCGGGAGGAGATACGCAGTATTTT.

The V and J genes are TRBV10-2 and TRBJ2-5; a weak D match, TRBD2 (5 bases). The CDR3 loop spans 13 amino acids. Germline assignment: CDR1 WSHSY and CDR2 SAAADI. V was trimmed by 8 bases and J by 4 bases, leaving 14 bases between them. CDR3 in amino acids: CASSTRDRETQYF. The CDR3 nucleotides read TGCGCCAGCTCCACGAGGGATAGAGAGACCCAGTACTTC.

V usage is TRBV18 and J usage is TRBJ1-2, with TRBD1 matching over 9 bases. With 2 bases clipped from V and 7 bases from J, the junction kept 5 bases outside the gene matches. Germline loops: CDR1 KGHSH, CDR2 LQKENI. The CDR3 spans 14 residues. The CDR3 bases are TGTGCCAGCTCACCATTCGAGACAGGGGGTGGCTACACCTTC. Residues: CASSPFETGGGYTF.

This chain links TRBV6-5 with TRBJ2-7; 9 bases line up with TRBD1. The CDR3 has 13 amino acids. V lost 5 bases, J lost 6 bases, and 5 bases stayed unmatched. CDR1 and CDR2 from the germline V gene are MNHEY and SVGAGI. The CDR3: CASSQDRGGEQYF. CDR3 DNA: TGTGCCAGCAGTCAGGACAGGGGAGGCGAGCAGTACTTC.

V gene TRBV5-1 combines with J gene TRBJ2-5; D might be TRBD1 (6 bases). V lost 6 bases and J 1 base, leaving 10 bases between the germline ends. Looked up from germline, CDR1 is SGHRS and CDR2 is YFSETQ. This CDR3 region has 13 residues. The CDR3 sequence is CASTGVLQETQYF. For the CDR3, the DNA is TGCGCCAGCACAGGGGTGCTCCAAGAGACCCAGTACTTC.

This chain links TRBV5-1 with TRBJ1-4; 7 nucleotides agree with TRBD1. This CDR3 spans 18 amino acids. The trim removed 4 bases at V and 1 base at J, leaving 13 bases unmatched. The germline V gene has CDR1 SGHRS and CDR2 YFSETQ. The CDR3 DNA reads TGCGCCAGCAGCCTCAGAGGGGGCAGGGCGAGAACTAATGAAAAACTGTTTTTT. Translating gives CASSLRGGRARTNEKLFF.

The J gene is TRBJ1-1, the V gene TRBV7-2; no clear D gene. The germline V gene has CDR1 SGHTA and CDR2 FQGNSA. V lost 5 bases and J lost 4, with 8 bases in between. CDR3 length equals 12 residues. The CDR3 spells CASSAQVTEAFF. The CDR3 DNA follows: TGTGCCAGCAGCGCCCAGGTCACTGAAGCTTTCTTT.

The chain has TRBV10-1 and TRBJ2-2, with D perhaps TRBD2 (6 bases). CDR3 size: 15 residues. Trimming left V 2 bases short and J 1 base short, with 8 bases between. Germline V lookup: CDR1 WNHNN, CDR2 SYGVQD (reference sequence). The CDR3 coding sequence is TGCGCCAGCAGTGAGGGGGGGTTGAACACCGGGGAGCTGTTTTTT. Translated: CASSEGGLNTGELFF.

V gene TRBV3-1 (or the pseudogene TRBV3-2) combines with J gene TRBJ2-5, with D perhaps TRBD2 (6 bases). Trimming cost V 6 bases and J 2 bases, with 13 bases left between them. Germline CDR1 and CDR2: LGHDT and YNNKEL (reference sequence). The CDR3 sequence is 14 residues long. The CDR3 region is CASRVRDWQETQYF. DNA of the CDR3: TGTGCCAGCAGGGTACGGGACTGGCAAGAGACCCAGTACTTC.

This clone was found a few times. V gene TRBV19 combines with J gene TRBJ1-2; D gene ambiguous. The CDR3 is made up of 13 amino acids. Germline assignment: CDR1 LNHDA and CDR2 SQIVND (reference sequence). Trimming shortened V by 3 bases and J by 4 bases, and 9 bases separated the two germline ends. CDR3 protein: CASSMEILYGYTF. Here the CDR3 DNA reads TGTGCCAGTAGTATGGAAATTCTCTATGGCTACACCTTC. Full variable domain (outside the CDR3, taken from reference TRBV19 and TRBJ1-2): DGGITQSPKYLFRKEGQNVTLSCEQNLNHDAMYWYRQDPGQGLRLIYYSQIVNDFQKGDIAEGYSVSREKKESFPLTVTSAQKNPTAFYLCASSMEILYGYTFGSGTRLTVV.

The V call is TRBV5-1, the J call TRBJ2-1; 16 bases are shared with TRBD2. The V segment lost 2 bases and the J segment 5 bases; nucleotides outside the gene matches: 10. CDR1 SGHRS and CDR2 YFSETQ come from the germline V gene. The CDR3 is made up of 19 amino acids. The CDR3 coding sequence is TGCGCCAGCAGCTTTGGGGGACTAGCGGGAGGGCCGGGCCACAATGAGCAGTTCTTC. It codes for CASSFGGLAGGPGHNEQFF.

This clone was picked up one time. The genes are TRBV28 and TRBJ2-5; D ambiguous. Trimming took 4 bases from V and 4 from J, leaving 10 bases between them. The germline V gene encodes CDR1 MDHEN and CDR2 SYDVKM. This CDR3 is 13 amino acids long. The CDR3 sequence is CASSSPPGETQYF. CDR3 DNA: TGTGCCAGCAGTTCCCCCCCGGGAGAGACCCAGTACTTC.

V usage is TRBV7-8 and J usage is TRBJ1-4; D call uncertain. CDR3 length: 12 amino acids. V was clipped by 8 bases and J by 12 bases, with 16 bases between them. Germline V gene data show CDR1 as SGHVS and CDR2 as FQNEAQ. CDR3 DNA: TGTGCCAGCGGCGAGGGCTTCGGGGAACTGTTTTTT. It codes for CASGEGFGELFF.

This CDR3 is CASQSSYNSPLHF. Here the CDR3 DNA reads TGTGCCAGCCAGAGCTCCTATAATTCACCCCTCCACTTT. This chain connects TRBV19 to TRBJ1-6, with D uncertain. The CDR3 loop spans 13 amino acids. Trimming took 9 bases from V and 0 from J, leaving 6 bases between them. Germline V gene data show CDR1 as LNHDA and CDR2 as SQIVND (reference sequence).

The table lists this clone with a count of one. The rearrangement uses TRBV19 and TRBJ1-2, with 8 bases aligning to TRBD1. Per the germline V gene, CDR1 is LNHDA and CDR2 is SQIVND (reference sequence). The CDR3 extends over 15 amino acids. V was pared by 3 bases and J by 8 bases, with 11 bases of the junction left unmatched. The CDR3 protein is CASSIDRGRGYGYTF. The DNA for the CDR3 is TGTGCCAGTAGTATCGACAGGGGCAGGGGCTACGGCTACACCTTC.